The 26 T cell receptor beta chains below were found in one sample sequenced in a study of T-cell memory formation after mild COVID-19. Each CDR3 protein gets one entry after TCRdb re-called the 5' RACE reads with MiXCR. The data show a few hundred thousand distinct CDR3 sequences, 16% seen once. Sequencing input: PBMCs or a T cell subset sorted from them (not recorded which). The receptors originated from a man aged 18 to 30 who had mild COVID-19 (a few samples of this study predate the infection). Cell type and time point are not known.

This rearrangement joins TRBV3-1 to TRBJ2-2; TRBD2 aligns across 10 bases. This CDR3 contains 17 residues. The trim removed 4 bases at V and 7 bases at J, leaving 12 bases unmatched. Germline CDR1 and CDR2: LGHDT and YNNKEL (reference sequence). In DNA form, the CDR3 reads TGTGCCAGCAGCCCCCGCCGGAGCGGGGGGGCCAACGGGGAGCTGTTTTTT. Its protein product is CASSPRRSGGANGELFF.

The chain links TRBV7-2 to TRBJ1-4, with a possible D match to TRBD1 (5 bases). CDR1 and CDR2 (germline): SGHTA, FQGNSA. Trimming stripped 5 bases from V and 0 bases from J, with 16 bases between. The CDR3 loop spans 17 amino acids. Written as DNA, the CDR3 is TGTGCCAGCAGCAGGGGAATAAGACCTACAACTAATGAAAAACTGTTTTTT. It yields the protein CASSRGIRPTTNEKLFF. Full variable domain (rest looked up from reference TRBV7-2 and TRBJ1-4): GAGVSQSPSNKVTEKGKDVELRCDPISGHTALYWYRQSLGQGLEFLIYFQGNSAPDKSGLPSDRFSAERTGGSVSTLTIQRTQQEDSAVYLCASSRGIRPTTNEKLFFGSGTQLSVL.

This clonotype was counted only a few times. V gene TRBV6-2 or TRBV6-3 combines with J gene TRBJ2-5; D remains ambiguous. The CDR3 has 12 residues. Germline V gene sequence: CDR1 MNHEY, CDR2 SVGEGT. Trimming removed 1 base at V and 1 base at J, with 1 base between. The CDR3 DNA reads as TGTGCCAGCAGTTACTTCCAAGAGACCCAGTACTTC. It translates to CASSYFQETQYF.

This rearrangement joins TRBV6-5 to TRBJ2-7, with 7 nucleotides matching TRBD1. The germline V gene encodes CDR1 MNHEY and CDR2 SVGAGI. V was pared by 6 bases and J by 0 bases, with 5 bases of the junction left unmatched. The CDR3 totals 14 residues. In DNA, the CDR3 is TGTGCCAGCAGAAGGACAGGTAACTCCTACGAGCAGTACTTC. Residues: CASRRTGNSYEQYF.

This clonotype was seen a handful of times. V and J are TRBV6-1 and TRBJ2-1, with TRBD1 identical over 8 bases. Trimming took 6 bases from V and 5 from J; bases not matched to a gene: 3. This CDR3 spans 13 amino acids. In germline, CDR1 is MNHNS, CDR2 SASEGT. In DNA form, the CDR3 reads TGTGCCAGCAGAGAGACAGGGGACAATGAGCAGTTCTTC. It encodes CASRETGDNEQFF.

The chain couples TRBV2 to TRBJ2-1, with 8 bases aligning to TRBD2. Germline CDR1 and CDR2: SNHLY and FYNNEI. V lost 1 base, J lost 8 bases, and 1 base stayed unmatched. The CDR3 sequence is 13 residues long. CDR3: CASSEVGGDEQFF. CDR3 bases: TGTGCCAGCAGTGAAGTCGGGGGGGATGAGCAGTTCTTC.

This chain uses TRBV9 with TRBJ2-7; D assignment may be TRBD1 or TRBD2 (5 bases each). The CDR3 is 13 amino acids. Germline CDR1 SGDLS, CDR2 YYNGEE. V dropped 5 bases and J dropped 3 bases, with 12 bases sitting between them. As DNA, the CDR3 is TGTGCCAGCAGTGGGGCAGGGAGCTACGAGCAGTACTTC. Its protein is CASSGAGSYEQYF.

In its sample, this clonotype was seen a few times. V usage is TRBV10-2 and J usage is TRBJ2-7; maybe TRBD1 (6 bases). V shed 4 bases and J shed 0 bases, with 10 bases lying between them. From germline, CDR1 is WSHSY and CDR2 SAAADI. The CDR3 length is 14 residues. The CDR3 region has the DNA TGCGCCAGCAGTGGCACCAGGGGCTCCTACGAGCAGTACTTC. Translation: CASSGTRGSYEQYF.

The chain joins TRBV15 to TRBJ2-7; D perhaps matches TRBD1 (5 bases). Germline V gives CDR1 LNHNV, CDR2 YYDKDF (reference sequence). The CDR3 has 13 residues. Trimming removed 0 bases from V and 3 bases from J, with 6 bases in between. DNA for the CDR3: TGTGCCACCAGCAGAGAAGGGGTCTACGAGCAGTACTTC. It specifies CATSREGVYEQYF.

The genes are TRBV7-9 and TRBJ1-1; D is unresolved. Trimming stripped 8 bases from V and 1 base from J, with 11 bases between. In germline, CDR1 is SEHNR, CDR2 FQNEAQ (reference sequence). This CDR3 spans 13 amino acids. The DNA for the CDR3 is TGTGCCAGCGCCCCAGGACCGAACACTGAAGCTTTCTTT. This encodes CASAPGPNTEAFF.

The chain joins TRBV6-2 or TRBV6-3 to TRBJ2-1, with D tentatively TRBD2 (5 bases). Trimming removed 7 bases at V and 10 bases at J, with 29 bases between. The CDR3 consists of 17 residues. The germline gives CDR1 MNHEY, CDR2 SVGEGT. This CDR3 is CASTIPRLAGLRGEQFF. The CDR3, as DNA: TGTGCCAGCACCATCCCCCGTCTAGCAGGCCTCAGAGGCGAGCAGTTCTTC.

This clonotype was picked up a small number of times. The V gene is TRBV7-8, the J gene TRBJ2-3, with TRBD2 matching 8 bases. The germline gives CDR1 SGHVS, CDR2 FQNEAQ. This CDR3 comprises 15 residues. The J segment lost 2 bases and the V segment lost 8 bases, leaving 9 bases of the junction unmatched. CDR3 nucleotide sequence: TGTGCCAGCGCGTTGGGCGGGGGGTCCACAGATACGCAGTATTTT. This codes for CASALGGGSTDTQYF.

This clonotype was detected a few times. The chain has TRBV10-3 and TRBJ1-6; 10 nucleotides agree with TRBD1. The V and J ends lost 7 bases and 9 bases, in that order; junction bases with no gene match: 6. Germline CDR1 reads ENHRY; CDR2 reads SYGVKD. CDR3 length: 14 residues. CDR3 sequence reads: CAITPGQGLSPLHF. CDR3 in DNA: TGTGCCATCACACCGGGACAGGGGCTTTCACCCCTCCACTTT.

This clonotype has a handful of counts. The chain joins TRBV6-5 to TRBJ2-5; D gene uncertain. Germline V gene lookup returns CDR1 MNHEY and CDR2 SVGAGI. The CDR3 spans 13 residues. Trimming shortened V by 6 bases and J by 5 bases, and 13 bases separated the two germline ends. This CDR3 reads CASRTKGFETQYF. Written as DNA, the CDR3 is TGTGCCAGCAGAACGAAAGGGTTCGAGACCCAGTACTTC.

This clonotype was counted many times. The chain employs TRBV20-1 and TRBJ1-5, with 7 bases lining up with TRBD1. Germline loops: CDR1 DFQATT, CDR2 SNEGSKA (reference sequence). Trimming at V came to 1 base and at J to 6 bases, leaving 6 bases not matched to a gene. This CDR3 comprises 14 residues. This CDR3 reads CSARGQGPGQPQHF. In DNA form, the CDR3 reads TGCAGTGCTAGAGGACAGGGTCCCGGTCAGCCCCAGCATTTT.

This clonotype came up a few times. The chain joins TRBV7-3 to TRBJ2-2, with 8 bases matching TRBD2. Trimming removed 4 bases from V and 6 bases from J; junction bases left unmatched: 13. The CDR3 totals 17 residues. Germline lookup yields CDR1 SGHTA and CDR2 FQGTGA. Written as DNA, the CDR3 is TGTGCCAGCAGCTCTCCAGCGGGGGTGGGTTGGTCCGGGGAGCTGTTTTTT. Residues: CASSSPAGVGWSGELFF.

V and J are TRBV7-6 and TRBJ2-7; possible D gene TRBD2, 5 bases. The CDR3 spans 14 residues. CDR1 SGHVS and CDR2 FNYEAQ come from the germline V gene. V lost 5 bases, J lost 0 bases, and 11 bases lay in between. The CDR3 protein is CASSPASGSYEQYF. CDR3 DNA sequence: TGTGCCAGCAGCCCAGCGAGCGGCTCCTACGAGCAGTACTTC.

The V gene is TRBV7-8, the J gene TRBJ1-1; D possibly corresponds to TRBD1 (6 bases). The CDR3 runs to 15 residues. Germline V gene data show CDR1 as SGHVS and CDR2 as FQNEAQ. Trimming took off 5 bases at V and 3 bases at J, with 16 bases between the two ends. CDR3 sequence reads: CASSPWTVRDTEAFF. As DNA, the CDR3 is TGTGCCAGCAGCCCGTGGACAGTTAGGGACACTGAAGCTTTCTTT.

In its sample, this clonotype was seen many times. This chain links TRBV5-6 with TRBJ1-3; 8 nucleotides line up with TRBD1. Germline CDR1 and CDR2: SGHDT and YYEEEE. The CDR3 runs to 16 residues. The junction had 7 bases not matched to a gene; V was cut back by 2 bases and J by 3 bases. The CDR3 region is CASSFWTGNIGNTIYF. In nucleotides, the CDR3 is TGTGCCAGCAGCTTTTGGACAGGGAATATTGGAAACACCATATATTTT.

This chain joins TRBV7-9 and TRBJ1-2; 10 bases map to TRBD1. Germline assignment: CDR1 SEHNR and CDR2 FQNEAQ (reference sequence). Trimming at V came to 5 bases and at J to 4 bases, leaving 7 bases not matched to a gene. This CDR3 comprises 15 residues. CDR3 protein: CASSTLGTGVYGYTF. DNA for the CDR3: TGTGCCAGCAGCACGCTCGGGACAGGGGTCTATGGCTACACCTTC.

This clonotype was counted only a few times. V usage is TRBV27 and J usage is TRBJ2-2, with TRBD1 matching over 11 bases. The CDR3 length is 16 residues. Germline V gene lookup returns CDR1 MNHEY and CDR2 SMNVEV (reference sequence). The V segment lost 6 bases and the J segment 2 bases; nucleotides outside the gene matches: 5. The CDR3 is CASSRTGGYNTGELFF. The CDR3 DNA is TGTGCCAGCAGCCGGACAGGGGGCTACAACACCGGGGAGCTGTTTTTT.

The genes are TRBV15 and TRBJ1-3; D uncertain. Trimming pared 0 bases from V and 4 bases from J, leaving 10 bases between. Germline values: CDR1 LNHNV, CDR2 YYDKDF (reference sequence). The length of the CDR3 is 15 residues. CDR3 nucleotides: TGTGCCACCAGCAGAGACGGTTCGATAGGAAACACCATATATTTT. Translated, it gives CATSRDGSIGNTIYF.

In this sample, this clonotype turned up once. This chain connects TRBV29-1 to TRBJ2-5; D may match TRBD1 or TRBD2 (5 bases each). The V gene's germline CDR1 is SQVTM and CDR2 ANQGSEA. This CDR3 region has 14 residues. V was trimmed by 5 bases and J by 5 bases, leaving 18 bases between them. CDR3 nucleotide sequence: TGCAGCGTTCGGCCGGGACCTAGGTGGGAGACCCAGTACTTC. Translated, it gives CSVRPGPRWETQYF.

This chain links TRBV11-2 with TRBJ2-5; no clear D. Looked up from germline, CDR1 is SGHAT and CDR2 is FQNNGV. Trimming took off 6 bases at V and 5 bases at J, with 10 bases between the two ends. The CDR3 sequence is 12 residues long. The CDR3 protein is CASRLVGETQYF. The CDR3, as DNA: TGTGCCAGCAGGCTGGTGGGGGAGACCCAGTACTTC.

The V and J genes are TRBV4-3 and TRBJ2-7; no firm D call. Trimming left V 4 bases short and J 0 bases short, with 25 bases between. The CDR3 has 19 residues. Germline loops: CDR1 LGHNA, CDR2 YSLEER. The CDR3 DNA reads as TGCGCCAGCAGCCCCTATCGTGGGGATGGGGTATCCTTCTCCTACGAGCAGTACTTC. It yields the protein CASSPYRGDGVSFSYEQYF.

Many counts were recorded for this clonotype. This rearrangement joins TRBV7-2 to TRBJ2-5; 12 positions match TRBD2. This CDR3 spans 15 amino acids. V lost 1 base to trimming and J lost 5 bases; unmatched junction nucleotides: 2. The germline gives CDR1 SGHTA, CDR2 FQGNSA. The CDR3 loop reads CASSLDGTSGETQYF. Here the CDR3 DNA reads TGTGCCAGCAGCTTAGACGGGACTAGCGGGGAGACCCAGTACTTC.